These 5 T cell receptor beta chains originate from one sample sequenced in a study of blood T cell repertoires in COVID-19. The data were produced by immunoSEQ multiplex PCR, yet TCRdb's version contains in-frame clones alone and is incomplete. The sample lists 140,000 to 150,000 clones; approximately 89% were seen once. The source material was peripheral blood. These receptors came from a human donor in a cohort sampled during active COVID-19.

In DNA form, the CDR3 reads TGTGCCAGCAGTTCTCCGGGACAGGGGGAAGATACGCAGTATTTT. Translated: CASSSPGQGEDTQYF. This rearrangement joins TRBV6-5 to TRBJ2-3; TRBD1 agrees at 11 bases. Germline loops: CDR1 MNHEY, CDR2 SVGAGI. There are 15 residues in the CDR3. The ends lost 4 bases at V and 5 bases at J; junction bases unmatched: 5.

V is TRBV13 and J is TRBJ2-5; 8 bases match TRBD1. Per the germline V gene, CDR1 is PRHDT and CDR2 is FYEKMQ (reference sequence). The CDR3 is 14 amino acids. Trimming at V came to 3 bases and at J to 5 bases, leaving 5 bases not matched to a gene. The CDR3 nucleotides are TGTGCCAGCAGCTTTAGGACAGGGATTGAGACCCAGTACTTC. Translating gives CASSFRTGIETQYF. Combining the CDR3 with reference TRBV13 and TRBJ2-5 gives the whole variable domain AAGVIQSPRHLIKEKRETATLKCYPIPRHDTVYWYQQGPGQDPQFLISFYEKMQSDKGSIPDRFSAQQFSDYHSELNMSSLELGDSALYFCASSFRTGIETQYFGPGTRLLVL.

This clone was observed a few times. The chain employs TRBV2 and TRBJ2-7; D might be TRBD1 (6 bases). Between the trimmed V and J ends, which lost 8 bases and 7 bases, there was a span of 12 bases. CDR1 and CDR2 from the germline V gene are SNHLY and FYNNEI. The CDR3 is 11 amino acids. CDR3 residues: CASRTGREQYF. Here the CDR3 DNA reads TGTGCCAGCCGAACAGGGCGAGAGCAGTACTTC.

The chain joins TRBV25-1 to TRBJ2-5; 8 positions match TRBD2. V lost 6 bases to trimming and J lost 5 bases; unmatched junction nucleotides: 5. CDR3 length: 13 residues. Per germline, CDR1 MGHDK and CDR2 SYGVNS. In DNA form, the CDR3 reads TGTGCCAGCAGAACTAGCGGCCAGGAGACCCAGTACTTC. Protein product: CASRTSGQETQYF.

This chain joins TRBV4-1 and TRBJ1-1; a weak D match, TRBD1 (6 bases). The CDR3 is made up of 15 amino acids. Germline V gene data show CDR1 as MGHRA and CDR2 as YSYEKL. V was trimmed by 1 base and J by 0 bases, leaving 9 bases between them. CDR3 sequence reads: CASSQGRGMNTEAFF. The DNA of the CDR3 is TGCGCCAGCAGCCAAGGCAGGGGTATGAACACTGAAGCTTTCTTT.